What follows are 27 T cell receptor beta chains derived from one specimen sequenced in a study of CD8+CD57+ T cells in acquired aplastic anemia. Sequenced patients had shown CD8+CD57+ cell expansion by flow cytometry. For CDR3 and TCR beta VDJ profiling, genomic DNA was the template used. TCRdb processed the reads anew with MiXCR; each CDR3 protein has one entry. The table lists around 42,000 distinct CDR3 sequences, about 63% of them singletons. The sequenced sample consisted of sorted CD4+, CD8+, or CD8+CD57+ T cells (not recorded which) from PBMCs. Receptors were obtained from a human donor with aplastic anemia.

The V and J genes are TRBV9 and TRBJ1-6; possible D gene TRBD1, 5 bases. Between the trimmed V and J ends, which lost 0 bases and 9 bases, there was a span of 13 bases. Germline CDR1 reads SGDLS; CDR2 reads YYNGEE. The CDR3 is made up of 15 amino acids. CDR3 sequence reads: CASSVDIGERSPLHF. The DNA for the CDR3 is TGTGCCAGCAGCGTAGATATAGGGGAACGTTCACCCCTCCACTTT.

This clonotype was counted at least ten times. The chain combines TRBV4-1 with TRBJ1-1; D is possibly TRBD1 (6 bases). CDR1 and CDR2 from the germline V gene are MGHRA and YSYEKL. V dropped 2 bases and J dropped 1 base, with 14 bases sitting between them. The length of the CDR3 is 16 residues. For the CDR3, the DNA is TGCGCCAGCAGCCAAAAGGAAGGCAGGGGGAACACTGAAGCTTTCTTT. Its translation: CASSQKEGRGNTEAFF.

A note on this clonotype: This may be a read error: a much more frequent sequence differs by one nucleotide. The gene calls are TRBV7-8 and TRBJ2-7; 8 nucleotides line up with TRBD1. The CDR3 runs 15 residues. Germline V gives CDR1 SGHVS, CDR2 FQNEAQ. V shed 5 bases and J 2 bases; nucleotides not matched to a gene: 8. CDR3 sequence (DNA): TGTGCCAGCAGCGGACACAGGGGGACAACCTACGAGCAGTACTTC. The encoded protein is CASSGHRGTTYEQYF.

The genes are TRBV11-1 and TRBJ2-7, with D possibly being TRBD1 (5 bases). The CDR3 loop spans 17 amino acids. Germline lookup yields CDR1 SGHAT and CDR2 FQDESV (reference sequence). V lost 4 bases and J 2 bases, leaving 21 bases between the germline ends. The CDR3, as DNA: TGTGCCAGCAGCTCCGACAGCCCTATGTCTCCTCCCTACGAGCAGTACTTC. Protein product: CASSSDSPMSPPYEQYF.

The J gene is TRBJ2-7, the V gene TRBV7-8, with a tentative D call TRBD2 (6 bases). In germline, CDR1 is SGHVS, CDR2 FQNEAQ. V was pared by 4 bases and J by 5 bases, with 15 bases between. The CDR3 covers 14 residues. For the CDR3, the DNA is TGTGCCAGCAGCTATCCCCTCGGGGGAAACGAGCAGTACTTC. It encodes CASSYPLGGNEQYF.

This chain connects TRBV29-1 to TRBJ1-2; 7 bases fit TRBD1. Germline CDR1 is SQVTM and CDR2 is ANQGSEA. There are 13 residues in the CDR3. V lost 6 bases and J lost 1; bases outside the gene matches: 5. The CDR3 DNA reads as TGCAGCGTCGTGGGACAGCTTAACTATGGCTACACCTTC. Encoded protein: CSVVGQLNYGYTF.

The chain has TRBV2 and TRBJ1-2; perhaps TRBD1 as D (5 bases). Deletions cut 3 bases from V and 3 bases from J, with 8 bases between. The CDR3 is 13 amino acids. Germline V gives CDR1 SNHLY, CDR2 FYNNEI. The CDR3 region is CASSETTDYGYTF. Here the CDR3 DNA reads TGTGCCAGCAGTGAGACGACAGACTATGGCTACACCTTC.

The chain has TRBV5-3 and TRBJ2-2; tentative D call: TRBD1 (5 bases). TRBV5-3 is assigned to the ORF class and has an uncertain function. The CDR3 covers 15 residues. The V end lost 8 bases, the J end lost 7 bases, and 21 bases lay between the germline ends. In nucleotides, the CDR3 is TGTGCCAGTATACCTCAGGGCCGTCTTGACGGGGAGCTGTTTTTT. This sequence encodes CASIPQGRLDGELFF.

There are a few counts of this clonotype. V is TRBV2 and J is TRBJ2-5; tentatively, D is TRBD1 (6 bases). From germline, CDR1 is SNHLY and CDR2 FYNNEI. V shed 4 bases and J shed 5 bases, with 17 bases lying between them. The CDR3 runs to 15 residues. This CDR3 reads CASSGWQGSWETQYF. CDR3 nucleotides: TGTGCCAGCAGTGGTTGGCAGGGGTCCTGGGAGACCCAGTACTTC.

The chain uses TRBV24-1 and TRBJ2-5, with D maybe TRBD1 (5 bases). The CDR3 has 15 amino acids. V dropped 4 bases and J dropped 3 bases, with 14 bases sitting between them. Germline V gene data show CDR1 as KGHDR and CDR2 as SFDVKD. The CDR3 nucleotides are TGTGCCACCAGTGACAGGGCCTCCCGGGAAGAGACCCAGTACTTC. Translated, it gives CATSDRASREETQYF.

The chain couples TRBV5-6 to TRBJ1-1; tentative D call: TRBD1 (6 bases). The ends were cut back, 4 bases at V and 0 bases at J, with 13 bases in the middle. Looked up from germline, CDR1 is SGHDT and CDR2 is YYEEEE. The CDR3 has 15 amino acids. Here the CDR3 reads CASSPRRTVNTEAFF. The CDR3, as DNA: TGTGCCAGCAGCCCACGTCGGACAGTGAACACTGAAGCTTTCTTT. The full variable domain, in which reference TRBV5-6 and TRBJ1-1 provide the parts outside the CDR3, is DAGVTQSPTHLIKTRGQQVTLRCSPKSGHDTVSWYQQALGQGPQFIFQYYEEEERQRGNFPDRFSGHQFPNYSSELNVNALLLGDSALYLCASSPRRTVNTEAFFGQGTRLTVV.

The genes are TRBV7-8 and TRBJ2-2; D gene uncertain. Germline V gene sequence: CDR1 SGHVS, CDR2 FQNEAQ. V lost 6 bases to trimming and J lost 3 bases, with 5 bases between them. The CDR3 consists of 12 residues. The chain's CDR3 is CASRLDTGELFF. The DNA for the CDR3 is TGTGCCAGCAGGCTAGACACCGGGGAGCTGTTTTTT.

Only one count was recorded for this clonotype. The chain is built from TRBV29-1 and TRBJ2-7; D unresolved. The CDR3 consists of 14 residues. The germline V gene encodes CDR1 SQVTM and CDR2 ANQGSEA. The ends were cut back, 5 bases at V and 2 bases at J, with 16 bases in the middle. CDR3 DNA: TGCAGCGTTCGATTAAAGGGAAAACCCTACGAGCAGTACTTC. Amino acids: CSVRLKGKPYEQYF.

This clonotype was seen ten or more times. The chain links TRBV2 to TRBJ2-7; D uncertain. Germline values: CDR1 SNHLY, CDR2 FYNNEI. This CDR3 has 10 residues. The ends were cut back, 5 bases at V and 7 bases at J, with 6 bases in the middle. The CDR3 spells CASSRQEQYF. CDR3 bases: TGTGCCAGCAGTAGGCAGGAGCAGTACTTC.

The chain couples TRBV10-3 to TRBJ2-5; possible D gene TRBD1, 5 bases. Trimming removed 2 bases from V and 5 bases from J, with 15 bases in between. Germline V gives CDR1 ENHRY, CDR2 SYGVKD. The CDR3 is 15 amino acids. The CDR3 DNA follows: TGTGCCATCAGTGAGCCGATGCAGGGTTTGGAGACCCAGTACTTC. Translation: CAISEPMQGLETQYF.

V gene TRBV15 combines with J gene TRBJ1-5, with 7 bases lining up with TRBD1. The ends lost 4 bases at V and 3 bases at J; junction bases unmatched: 6. Germline-derived CDR1 and CDR2 are LNHNV and YYDKDF (reference sequence). The CDR3 has 15 amino acids. CDR3 DNA sequence: TGTGCCACCAGCACGGGACAGAAATTCAATCAGCCCCAGCATTTT. Amino acids: CATSTGQKFNQPQHF.

As concerns this clonotype: This is likely a read error, given that the CDR3 carries no conserved phenylalanine or tryptophan at its end. The rearrangement links TRBV9 to TRBJ1-1; no clear D. The CDR3 runs to 14 residues. V shed 4 bases and J shed 1 base, with 11 bases lying between them. The germline V gene encodes CDR1 SGDLS and CDR2 YYNGEE. This chain's CDR3 is CASSPPPTNTEAFS. Written as DNA, the CDR3 is TGTGCCAGCAGCCCCCCTCCAACGAACACTGAAGCTTTCTCT.

V is TRBV2 and J is TRBJ2-7, with D perhaps TRBD1 (6 bases). The CDR3 extends over 11 amino acids. The ends were cut back, 8 bases at V and 3 bases at J, with 8 bases in the middle. Germline loops: CDR1 SNHLY, CDR2 FYNNEI. CDR3 region: CASSDSYEQYF. In nucleotides, the CDR3 is TGTGCCAGCTCGGACAGCTACGAGCAGTACTTC. The full variable domain, with the rest looked up from reference TRBV2 and TRBJ2-7, is EPEVTQTPSHQVTQMGQEVILRCVPISNHLYFYWYRQILGQKVEFLVSFYNNEISEKSEIFDDQFSVERPDGSNFTLKIRSTKLEDSAMYFCASSDSYEQYFGPGTRLTVT.

The chain is built from TRBV29-1 and TRBJ1-4; TRBD1 agrees at 7 bases. Germline-derived CDR1 and CDR2 are SQVTM and ANQGSEA. V lost 4 bases and J lost 1; bases outside the gene matches: 6. The CDR3 loop spans 15 amino acids. This CDR3 is CSVGGTEGTNEKLFF. Written as DNA, the CDR3 is TGCAGCGTTGGAGGGACAGAGGGAACTAATGAAAAACTGTTTTTT.

This clonotype was picked up many times. The chain recombines TRBV27 with TRBJ2-7, with TRBD1 identical over 10 bases. There are 15 residues in the CDR3. V lost 4 bases, J lost 6 bases, and 9 bases stayed unmatched. Germline loops: CDR1 MNHEY, CDR2 SMNVEV (reference sequence). CDR3 protein: CASSSLGTGVSEQYF. In nucleotides, the CDR3 is TGTGCCAGCAGTTCCCTCGGGACAGGGGTAAGCGAGCAGTACTTC.

The V call is TRBV19, the J call TRBJ2-7, with D unclear. The CDR3 loop spans 15 amino acids. CDR1 and CDR2 (germline): LNHDA, SQIVND (reference sequence). Trimming shortened V by 1 base and J by 3 bases, and 13 bases separated the two germline ends. The CDR3 region is CASSIGSGQNYEQYF. CDR3 DNA sequence: TGTGCCAGTAGTATAGGGTCAGGCCAAAACTACGAGCAGTACTTC.

Many counts were recorded for this clonotype. The chain joins TRBV15 to TRBJ1-2; the D is unclear. The CDR3 runs 17 residues. V lost 4 bases and J 4 bases, leaving 22 bases between the germline ends. CDR1 and CDR2 from the germline V gene are LNHNV and YYDKDF (reference sequence). Here the CDR3 reads CATSTAMIAPNGYGYTF. CDR3 in DNA: TGTGCCACCAGCACCGCCATGATCGCCCCAAACGGCTATGGCTACACCTTC.

About this clonotype: A clone one base away is much larger, so this may be a read error. V is TRBV6-1 and J is TRBJ2-1, with 7 bases identical to TRBD2. Germline-derived CDR1 and CDR2 are MNHNS and SASEGT. V dropped 5 bases and J dropped 5; count of bases not matched to a gene: 9. This CDR3 contains 15 residues. The CDR3 loop is CASSFYGGENNEQFF. Written as DNA, the CDR3 is TGTGCCAGCAGTTTTTATGGGGGGGAGAACAATGAGCAGTTCTTC.

V and J are TRBV11-2 and TRBJ2-2; the match to TRBD2 covers 8 bases. With V trimmed by 4 bases and J by 0 bases, 4 bases remained unmatched. Germline values: CDR1 SGHAT, CDR2 FQNNGV. This CDR3 is 16 amino acids long. CDR3 in DNA: TGTGCCAGCAGCTCATCGGGGGGGACGAACACCGGGGAGCTGTTTTTT. Its translation: CASSSSGGTNTGELFF.

This clonotype has more than one count but fewer than ten. The rearrangement uses TRBV28 and TRBJ1-6, with D possibly TRBD1 on 6 matching bases. Germline CDR1 MDHEN, CDR2 SYDVKM. V lost 6 bases, J lost 8 bases, and 20 bases lay in between. This CDR3 is 16 amino acids long. CDR3 nucleotides: TGTGCCAGCAGGAGCGGGGGGGGGGCGGTCTATTCACCCCTCCACTTT. Amino acids: CASRSGGGAVYSPLHF.

The chain joins TRBV2 to TRBJ2-3; D is unclear. The CDR3 is 13 residues long. Per the germline V gene, CDR1 is SNHLY and CDR2 is FYNNEI. V lost 8 bases to trimming and J lost 4 bases, with 13 bases between them. CDR3 amino acids: CASFIGQADTQYF. The CDR3 DNA sequence: TGTGCCAGCTTCATCGGGCAAGCAGATACGCAGTATTTT.

This clonotype was counted between two and nine times. The genes are TRBV6-5 and TRBJ1-6; unclear D gene. Looked up from germline, CDR1 is MNHEY and CDR2 is SVGAGI. V was clipped by 0 bases and J by 9 bases, with 6 bases between them. The CDR3 length is 13 residues. CDR3 nucleotides: TGTGCCAGCAGTTACTCACCGATTTCACCCCTCCACTTT. Its translation: CASSYSPISPLHF.